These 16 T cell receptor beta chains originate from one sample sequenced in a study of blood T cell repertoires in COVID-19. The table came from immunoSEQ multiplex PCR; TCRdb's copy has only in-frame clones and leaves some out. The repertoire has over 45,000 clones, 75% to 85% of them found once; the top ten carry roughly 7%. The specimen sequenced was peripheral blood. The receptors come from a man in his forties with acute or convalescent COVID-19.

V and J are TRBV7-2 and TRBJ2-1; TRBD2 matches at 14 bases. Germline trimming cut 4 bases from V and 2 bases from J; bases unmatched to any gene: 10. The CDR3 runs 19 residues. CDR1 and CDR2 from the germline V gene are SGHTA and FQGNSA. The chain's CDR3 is CASSSPLTSGGGTYNEQFF. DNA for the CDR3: TGTGCCAGCAGCTCCCCACTGACTAGCGGGGGGGGGACCTACAATGAGCAGTTCTTC.

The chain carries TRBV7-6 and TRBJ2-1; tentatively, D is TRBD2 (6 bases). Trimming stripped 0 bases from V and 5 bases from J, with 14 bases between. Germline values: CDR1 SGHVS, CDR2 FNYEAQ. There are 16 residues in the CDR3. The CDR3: CASSLAPAGVNNEQFF. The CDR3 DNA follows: TGTGCCAGCAGCTTAGCCCCAGCGGGCGTTAACAATGAGCAGTTCTTC.

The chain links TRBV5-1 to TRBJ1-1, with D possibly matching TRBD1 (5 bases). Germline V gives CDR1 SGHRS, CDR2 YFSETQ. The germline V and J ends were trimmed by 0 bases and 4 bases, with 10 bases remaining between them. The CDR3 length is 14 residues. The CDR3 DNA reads TGCGCCAGCAGCTTGGGGGGCCCGTTCACTGAAGCTTTCTTT. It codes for CASSLGGPFTEAFF.

The CDR3 loop reads CASSSLRDEQYF. In DNA form, the CDR3 reads TGTGCCAGCAGCTCTTTACGAGACGAGCAGTACTTC. This chain uses TRBV7-2 with TRBJ2-7; no firm D call. This CDR3 has 12 amino acids. Trimming cost V 4 bases and J 5 bases, with 9 bases left between them. Germline V gene lookup returns CDR1 SGHTA and CDR2 FQGNSA.

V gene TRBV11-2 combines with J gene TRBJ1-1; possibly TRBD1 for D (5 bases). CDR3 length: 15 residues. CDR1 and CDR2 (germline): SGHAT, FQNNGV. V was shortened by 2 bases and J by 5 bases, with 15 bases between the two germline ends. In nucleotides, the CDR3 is TGTGCCAGCAGCTTATGGCAGGGAGGAAGGACTGAAGCTTTCTTT. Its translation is CASSLWQGGRTEAFF.

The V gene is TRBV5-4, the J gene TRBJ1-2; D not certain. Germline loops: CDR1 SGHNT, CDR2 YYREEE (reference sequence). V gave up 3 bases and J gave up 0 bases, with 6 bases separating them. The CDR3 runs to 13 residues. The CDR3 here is CASSSTANYGYTF. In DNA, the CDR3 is TGTGCCAGCAGCTCTACAGCTAACTATGGCTACACCTTC.

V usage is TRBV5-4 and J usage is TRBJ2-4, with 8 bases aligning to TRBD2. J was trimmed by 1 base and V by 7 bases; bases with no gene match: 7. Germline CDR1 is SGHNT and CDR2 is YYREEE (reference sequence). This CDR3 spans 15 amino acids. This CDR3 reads CASGAGGAAKNIQYF. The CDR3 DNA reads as TGTGCCAGCGGTGCGGGGGGCGCCGCCAAAAACATTCAGTACTTC.

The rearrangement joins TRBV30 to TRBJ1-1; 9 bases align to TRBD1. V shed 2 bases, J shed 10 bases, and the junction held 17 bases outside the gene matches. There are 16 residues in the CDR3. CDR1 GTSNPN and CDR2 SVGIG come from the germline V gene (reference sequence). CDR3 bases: TGTGCCTGGAGTTTCGAGTTCGACAGGGGGTACTGGAGAGCTTTCTTT. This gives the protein CAWSFEFDRGYWRAFF.

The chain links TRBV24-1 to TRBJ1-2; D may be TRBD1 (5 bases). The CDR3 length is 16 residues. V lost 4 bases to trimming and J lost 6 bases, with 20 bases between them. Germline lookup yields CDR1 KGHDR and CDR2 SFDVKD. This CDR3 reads CATSDPWGELAHGYTF. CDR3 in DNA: TGTGCCACCAGTGACCCCTGGGGGGAACTCGCACATGGCTACACCTTC.

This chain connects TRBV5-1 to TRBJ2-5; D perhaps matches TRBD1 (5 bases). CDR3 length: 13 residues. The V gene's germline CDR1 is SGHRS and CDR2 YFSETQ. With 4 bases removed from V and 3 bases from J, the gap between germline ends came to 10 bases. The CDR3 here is CASSIGAEETQYF. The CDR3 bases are TGCGCCAGCAGCATTGGGGCCGAAGAGACCCAGTACTTC. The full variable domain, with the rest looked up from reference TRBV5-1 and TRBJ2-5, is KAGVTQTPRYLIKTRGQQVTLSCSPISGHRSVSWYQQTPGQGLQFLFEYFSETQRNKGNFPGRFSGRQFSNSRSEMNVSTLELGDSALYLCASSIGAEETQYFGPGTRLLVL.

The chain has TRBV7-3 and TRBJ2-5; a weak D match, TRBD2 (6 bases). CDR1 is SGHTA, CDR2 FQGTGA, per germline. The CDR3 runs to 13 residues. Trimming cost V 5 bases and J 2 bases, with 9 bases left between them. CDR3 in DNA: TGTGCCAGCAGCCCTGGGGGGCAAGAGACCCAGTACTTC. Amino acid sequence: CASSPGGQETQYF.

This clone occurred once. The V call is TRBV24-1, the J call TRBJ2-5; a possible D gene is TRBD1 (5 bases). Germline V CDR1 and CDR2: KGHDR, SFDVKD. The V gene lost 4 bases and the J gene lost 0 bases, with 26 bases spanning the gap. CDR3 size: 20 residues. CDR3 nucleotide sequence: TGTGCCACCAGTGACCCCCCCCGCCTGGGGCTAGGGGTACACCAAGAGACCCAGTACTTC. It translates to CATSDPPRLGLGVHQETQYF.

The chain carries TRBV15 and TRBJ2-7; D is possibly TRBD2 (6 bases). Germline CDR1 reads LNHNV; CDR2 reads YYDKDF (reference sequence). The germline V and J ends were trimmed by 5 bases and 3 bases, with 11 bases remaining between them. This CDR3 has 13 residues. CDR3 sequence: CATSVGRNYEQYF. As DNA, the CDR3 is TGTGCCACCAGCGTGGGGAGGAACTACGAGCAGTACTTC.

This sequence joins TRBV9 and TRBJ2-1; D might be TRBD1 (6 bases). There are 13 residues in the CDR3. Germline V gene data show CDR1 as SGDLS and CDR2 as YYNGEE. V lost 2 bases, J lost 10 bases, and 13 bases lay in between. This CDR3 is CASSVMGAGEQFF. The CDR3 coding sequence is TGTGCCAGCAGCGTCATGGGGGCCGGGGAGCAGTTCTTC.

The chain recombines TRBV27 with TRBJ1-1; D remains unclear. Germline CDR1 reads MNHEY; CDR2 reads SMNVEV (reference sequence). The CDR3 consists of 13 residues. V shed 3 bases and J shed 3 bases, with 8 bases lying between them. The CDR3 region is CASSFGQYTEAFF. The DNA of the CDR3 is TGTGCCAGCAGTTTTGGGCAGTACACTGAAGCTTTCTTT.

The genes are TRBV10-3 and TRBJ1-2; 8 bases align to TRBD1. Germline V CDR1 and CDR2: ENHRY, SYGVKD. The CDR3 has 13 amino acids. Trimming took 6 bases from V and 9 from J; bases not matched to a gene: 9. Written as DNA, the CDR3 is TGTGCCATCAGCCTGACAGGGGATCGTAGCTACACCTTC. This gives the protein CAISLTGDRSYTF.